One sample yielded the 31 T cell receptor beta chains listed below, sequenced in a study of CD4 T cells in relation to SARS-CoV-2 and coronaviruses. Profiled with immunoSEQ multiplex PCR; TCRdb holds only in-frame clones, not every one. The profile shows tens of thousands of clones, 65% to 80% of them singletons. Antigen specificity for these receptors is unknown. The unexposed donors gave CD4+ T cells in about 2011-2019, prior to COVID-19. The cells were cultured for approximately ten days before CD4+ T cells were isolated. Input material: CD4+ T cells from PBMCs, cultured in vitro. The receptor source for this set is a human donor in good health.

The chain employs TRBV29-1 and TRBJ2-1; unclear D gene. Per germline, CDR1 SQVTM and CDR2 ANQGSEA. The germline V and J ends were trimmed by 1 base and 8 bases, with 12 bases remaining between them. The CDR3 is made up of 13 amino acids. The chain's CDR3 is CSVEGEYLDEQFF. The CDR3 nucleotides are TGCAGCGTTGAAGGGGAATATCTAGATGAGCAGTTCTTC.

The V call is TRBV19, the J call TRBJ1-1; 7 nucleotides line up with TRBD1. J gave up 11 bases and V 4 bases, and 10 bases lay outside the gene matches. Germline V CDR1 and CDR2: LNHDA, SQIVND (reference sequence). This CDR3 region has 13 residues. DNA of the CDR3: TGTGCCAGTAGTACCCAGACAGGGACAGACGCTTTCTTT. Protein sequence: CASSTQTGTDAFF.

J is TRBJ2-5 and V is TRBV10-1, with D perhaps matching TRBD1 (5 bases). Germline loops: CDR1 WNHNN, CDR2 SYGVQD (reference sequence). Trimming took off 2 bases at V and 5 bases at J, with 15 bases between the two ends. The CDR3 has 15 residues. The CDR3 DNA sequence: TGCGCCAGCAGTGAGACACTCAGGGCTTCGGAGACCCAGTACTTC. Encoded protein: CASSETLRASETQYF.

This chain joins TRBV5-1 and TRBJ2-7, with 12 bases fitting TRBD1. Germline values: CDR1 SGHRS, CDR2 YFSETQ. The CDR3 runs to 16 residues. V shed 0 bases, J shed 3 bases, and the junction held 4 bases outside the gene matches. In DNA form, the CDR3 reads TGCGCCAGCAGCTTGGGGGGACAGGGGGCCCGCTACGAGCAGTACTTC. Its translation is CASSLGGQGARYEQYF.

The CDR3 bases are TGTGCCAGCAGTGGGAGCGGGCCTTACAATGAGCAGTTCTTC. Residues: CASSGSGPYNEQFF. The genes are TRBV28 and TRBJ2-1; D is perhaps TRBD2 (6 bases). V was trimmed by 5 bases and J by 4 bases, leaving 12 bases between them. CDR1 is MDHEN and CDR2 is SYDVKM in the germline V gene. This CDR3 contains 14 residues.

The V gene is TRBV5-1, the J gene TRBJ1-1, with no clear D. V shed 4 bases and J shed 7 bases, with 17 bases lying between them. The germline gives CDR1 SGHRS, CDR2 YFSETQ. The CDR3 spans 14 residues. Written as DNA, the CDR3 is TGCGCCAGCAGCCCAGACCCGAACAGAGGTGAAGCTTTCTTT. Translation: CASSPDPNRGEAFF.

This clone was found once. V and J are TRBV5-1 and TRBJ2-6; D is undetermined. CDR1 is SGHRS, CDR2 YFSETQ, per germline. The CDR3 covers 16 residues. V lost 0 bases and J lost 2, with 9 bases in between. As DNA, the CDR3 is TGCGCCAGCAGCTTGGCGCCACCTGCTGGGGCCAACGTCCTGACTTTC. This encodes CASSLAPPAGANVLTF. Full variable domain (outside the CDR3, taken from reference TRBV5-1 and TRBJ2-6): KAGVTQTPRYLIKTRGQQVTLSCSPISGHRSVSWYQQTPGQGLQFLFEYFSETQRNKGNFPGRFSGRQFSNSRSEMNVSTLELGDSALYLCASSLAPPAGANVLTFGAGSRLTVL.

The J gene is TRBJ1-3, the V gene TRBV9, with D tentatively TRBD1 (5 bases). Germline CDR1 SGDLS, CDR2 YYNGEE. The V gene lost 0 bases and the J gene lost 7 bases, with 14 bases spanning the gap. The CDR3 loop spans 15 amino acids. CDR3 sequence (DNA): TGTGCCAGCAGCGTAGCCGTAGGGGTAGGGAACACCATATATTTT. It yields the protein CASSVAVGVGNTIYF.

In the case of this clone: Its ends do not fully match the called genes, so a read error is possible. As DNA, the CDR3 is TGTGCCAGCAGCCAAGTGGGGGGAGCCATCGTCCTGACTTTC. This translates into CASSQVGGAIVLTF. V usage is TRBV7-9 and J usage is TRBJ2-6; possibly TRBD2 for D (6 bases). Per the germline V gene, CDR1 is SEHNR and CDR2 is FQNEAQ (reference sequence). This CDR3 is 14 amino acids long.

The chain joins TRBV4-2 to TRBJ2-3; 10 bases align to TRBD2. This CDR3 is 15 amino acids long. V lost 4 bases to trimming and J lost 1 base; unmatched junction nucleotides: 2. CDR1 and CDR2 (germline): LGHNA, YNFKEQ. CDR3 region: CASSPGTSGTDTQYF. Here the CDR3 DNA reads TGTGCCAGCAGCCCCGGGACTAGCGGCACAGATACGCAGTATTTT.

The chain couples TRBV1 to TRBJ2-3; the listed D gene, TRBD2, was not tested against the DNA. TRBV1 constitutes a pseudogene. This CDR3 is built from 15 residues. The chain's CDR3 is CTSSQDPSGFDTQYF. For the CDR3, the DNA is TGCACCAGCAGCCAAGATCCTAGCGGATTCGATACGCAGTATTTT.

This clone appeared a few times. This sequence joins TRBV5-4 and TRBJ2-1, with 8 bases identical to TRBD2. The V gene's germline CDR1 is SGHNT and CDR2 YYREEE (reference sequence). V trimming: 0 bases; J trimming: 0 bases; junction bases outside the gene matches: 8. The CDR3 runs to 18 residues. CDR3 nucleotides: TGTGCCAGCAGCTTGGATGGTAGCGGGGTACTCTCCTACAATGAGCAGTTCTTC. It specifies CASSLDGSGVLSYNEQFF.

Regarding this clone: Its ends do not fully match the called genes, so a read error is possible. Other DNA variants within this sample encode the same CDR3. The chain links TRBV7-2 to TRBJ1-4, with unresolved D. This CDR3 region has 16 residues. Germline V gene data show CDR1 as SGHTA and CDR2 as FQGNSA. The CDR3 is CASSLDRTTPNEKLFF. Written as DNA, the CDR3 is TGTGCTAGCAGCTTAGACCGAACGACTCCAAATGAAAAACTGTTTTTT.

This CDR3 is CASSPGQAFTEQFF. The CDR3, as DNA: TGTGCCAGCTCACCAGGGCAGGCCTTCACTGAGCAGTTCTTC. The V and J genes are TRBV18 and TRBJ2-1; D gene unclear. This CDR3 is built from 14 residues. Per germline, CDR1 KGHSH and CDR2 LQKENI. The V and J ends lost 2 bases and 9 bases respectively, with 14 bases between them.

The chain carries TRBV7-9 and TRBJ1-2; the D is unclear. CDR1 is SEHNR, CDR2 FQNEAQ, per germline (reference sequence). The CDR3 totals 12 residues. Trimming shortened V by 7 bases and J by 6 bases, and 12 bases separated the two germline ends. CDR3 amino acids: CASTREPHGYTF. CDR3 in DNA: TGTGCCAGCACCCGGGAACCCCATGGCTACACCTTC.

This clone was seen a few times. V usage is TRBV6-5 and J usage is TRBJ1-4; D is undetermined. Per the germline V gene, CDR1 is MNHEY and CDR2 is SVGAGI. Trimming removed 0 bases from V and 8 bases from J, with 13 bases in between. CDR3 length: 15 residues. CDR3 in DNA: TGTGCCAGCAGTTACTCGTATGGGGTTCAAGAAAAACTGTTTTTT. Encoded protein: CASSYSYGVQEKLFF.

The chain recombines TRBV3-1 (or the pseudogene TRBV3-2) with TRBJ1-5, with D perhaps matching TRBD1 (5 bases). This CDR3 has 15 amino acids. The V gene's germline CDR1 is LGHDT and CDR2 YNNKEL (reference sequence). The V end lost 1 base, the J end lost 11 bases, and 18 bases lay between the germline ends. The CDR3 here is CASSQGRGPEGTQHF. The CDR3 DNA reads TGTGCCAGCAGCCAAGGGAGGGGCCCTGAAGGGACCCAGCATTTT.

This chain uses TRBV11-2 with TRBJ1-2; D remains ambiguous. CDR1 SGHAT and CDR2 FQNNGV come from the germline V gene. V gave up 1 base and J gave up 5 bases, with 8 bases separating them. The CDR3 totals 13 residues. CDR3 amino acids: CASSLAKVYGYTF. In DNA, the CDR3 is TGTGCCAGCAGCTTAGCCAAGGTTTATGGCTACACCTTC. The variable domain in full, completed from reference TRBV11-2 and TRBJ1-2, reads EAGVAQSPRYKIIEKRQSVAFWCNPISGHATLYWYQQILGQGPKLLIQFQNNGVVDDSQLPKDRFSAERLKGVDSTLKIQPAKLEDSAVYLCASSLAKVYGYTFGSGTRLTVV.

The chain carries TRBV5-1 and TRBJ1-1; D gene ambiguous. This CDR3 spans 14 amino acids. Germline V gene data show CDR1 as SGHRS and CDR2 as YFSETQ. The V end was cut by 4 bases, the J end by 6 bases, with 16 bases between. CDR3 nucleotides: TGCGCCAGCAGCGCCGACCCCTCCGGGGCTGAAGCTTTCTTT. The encoded protein is CASSADPSGAEAFF.

The chain uses TRBV2 and TRBJ2-3; D gene uncertain. The CDR3 has 14 amino acids. Per the germline V gene, CDR1 is SNHLY and CDR2 is FYNNEI. Trimming left V 6 bases short and J 6 bases short, with 16 bases between. CDR3 residues: CASRWSSRRDTQYF. Here the CDR3 DNA reads TGTGCCAGCAGGTGGAGTAGCCGGCGGGATACGCAGTATTTT.

This clone was recorded only once. The V and J genes are TRBV23-1 and TRBJ1-2, with D possibly matching TRBD1 (6 bases). TRBV23-1 is treated as an ORF (open reading frame) with a function not yet certain. The CDR3 loop spans 17 amino acids. Trimming removed 2 bases at V and 0 bases at J, with 16 bases between. CDR3 DNA sequence: TGCGCCAGCAGTCAAGGGTCATTCCGGACAGCTAACTATGGCTACACCTTC. It translates to CASSQGSFRTANYGYTF.

A single count supports this clone. This chain uses TRBV7-6 with TRBJ2-1, with D perhaps matching TRBD2 (6 bases). The CDR3 is 14 residues long. Trimming took off 4 bases at V and 7 bases at J, with 14 bases between the two ends. Germline V gives CDR1 SGHVS, CDR2 FNYEAQ. The CDR3 here is CASSSGLAENEQFF. The CDR3 region has the DNA TGTGCCAGCAGCTCTGGCTTAGCGGAGAATGAGCAGTTCTTC.

This rearrangement joins TRBV4-3 to TRBJ2-4; no reliable D call. In germline, CDR1 is LGHNA, CDR2 YSLEER. The CDR3 sequence is 16 residues long. Deletions cut 4 bases from V and 1 base from J, with 14 bases between. CDR3 amino acids: CASSPYARDAKNIQYF. The DNA for the CDR3 is TGCGCCAGCAGCCCCTACGCAAGAGATGCCAAAAACATTCAGTACTTC.

V gene TRBV29-1 combines with J gene TRBJ2-3; TRBD1 is a possible D gene (5 bases). The germline gives CDR1 SQVTM, CDR2 ANQGSEA. Trimming took off 7 bases at V and 5 bases at J, with 19 bases between the two ends. This CDR3 is built from 14 residues. CDR3 in DNA: TGCAGCGCCGAGGCCCGCAGGGCGGTAGATACGCAGTATTTT. This codes for CSAEARRAVDTQYF.

CDR3 coding DNA: TGTGCCAGCAGCCAGGAACCCACCCTCCATAGCGCGTCCTACGAGCAGTACTTC. Its protein product is CASSQEPTLHSASYEQYF. The chain recombines TRBV3-1 (or the pseudogene TRBV3-2) with TRBJ2-7; D may be TRBD2 (5 bases). CDR3 length: 18 amino acids. V lost 3 bases, J lost 1 base, and 22 bases lay in between. Germline V gives CDR1 LGHDT, CDR2 YNNKEL (reference sequence).

The CDR3 coding sequence is TGTGCCAGCAGTCGACAGGGGGCGCTTAATTCTGGGGCCAACGTCCTGACTTTC. This translates into CASSRQGALNSGANVLTF. The chain joins TRBV7-2 to TRBJ2-6, with 10 positions matching TRBD1. This CDR3 has 18 residues. V shed 6 bases and J 1 base; nucleotides not matched to a gene: 9. The germline V gene has CDR1 SGHTA and CDR2 FQGNSA.

The chain employs TRBV5-1 and TRBJ1-2, with D perhaps matching TRBD1 (5 bases). Germline V gene data show CDR1 as SGHRS and CDR2 as YFSETQ. V was pared by 3 bases and J by 5 bases, with 11 bases between. The CDR3 consists of 13 residues. The CDR3 coding sequence is TGCGCCAGCAGCTATGGCGAGGGGTATGGCTACACCTTC. Translating it yields CASSYGEGYGYTF.

The chain uses TRBV10-3 and TRBJ2-3; the match to TRBD2 covers 8 bases. The CDR3 totals 14 residues. CDR1 and CDR2 from the germline V gene are ENHRY and SYGVKD. Losses at the gene ends were 11 bases for V and 4 bases for J; bases not matched to a gene: 11. The CDR3 DNA reads TGTGCCGAGTCGTCCGGACTAGCACCAGATACGCAGTATTTT. Protein product: CAESSGLAPDTQYF.

The chain links TRBV7-3 to TRBJ2-1, with a weak D call TRBD2 (5 bases). CDR1 SGHTA and CDR2 FQGTGA come from the germline V gene. Trimming took off 4 bases at V and 5 bases at J, with 12 bases between the two ends. CDR3 length: 14 amino acids. The CDR3 sequence: CASSSLAGHNEQFF. CDR3 DNA sequence: TGTGCCAGCAGCTCCCTCGCGGGCCACAATGAGCAGTTCTTC.

This clone has a handful of counts. The V call is TRBV4-2, the J call TRBJ1-6; perhaps TRBD1 as D (6 bases). Germline V gene sequence: CDR1 LGHNA, CDR2 YNFKEQ. The CDR3 has 11 amino acids. V shed 7 bases and J shed 8 bases, with 6 bases lying between them. The CDR3 loop is CASKGDSPLHF. In nucleotides, the CDR3 is TGTGCCAGCAAGGGGGATTCACCCCTCCACTTT.

The chain uses TRBV7-3 and TRBJ2-1; tentatively, D is TRBD2 (5 bases). The CDR3 totals 13 residues. Deletions cut 3 bases from V and 9 bases from J, with 12 bases between. CDR1 is SGHTA and CDR2 is FQGTGA in the germline V gene. The CDR3 region is CASSFEGAGEQFF. In DNA, the CDR3 is TGTGCCAGCAGCTTTGAGGGAGCTGGTGAGCAGTTCTTC.